A single T cell receptor beta chain is shown here with its context. The CDR3 sequence is 14 residues long. From germline, CDR1 is SNHLY and CDR2 FYNNEI. The V and J ends lost 8 bases and 0 bases, in that order; junction bases with no gene match: 7. The second PCR ran roughly 7 to 11 cycles with a sample-barcoded 5' primer and J-beta primers. Each CDR3 protein gets one entry after TCRdb re-called the 5' RACE reads with MiXCR. Here the sample spans about 1.4 million distinct CDR3 sequences, approximately 63% being singletons. This specimen belongs to a study of blood T cells in healthy people across ages.

The source is a man aged 18 to 29 in good health. The sequenced sample consisted of blood. J is TRBJ2-7 and V is TRBV2; TRBD1 aligns across 7 bases. Here the CDR3 DNA reads TGTGCCAGCTACCCGACAGGGAACTCCTACGAGCAGTACTTC. Its protein is CASYPTGNSYEQYF.